This TCR beta chain appears in the sequencing data of a study of blood T cell repertoires in COVID-19. Some clones are missing from TCRdb's copy, which holds only in-frame ones; the method was immunoSEQ multiplex PCR. The sample lists 100,000 to 150,000 clones, roughly 84% occurring once. The CDR3 spans 14 residues. Germline CDR1 and CDR2: LGHDT and YNNKEL (reference sequence). V was pared by 3 bases and J by 1 base, with 2 bases of the junction left unmatched. The specimen was peripheral blood. This TCR was recovered from a woman aged 25 to 39 who had recovered from COVID-19. This chain links TRBV3-1 (or the pseudogene TRBV3-2) with TRBJ1-1; 7 bases map to TRBD1. CDR3 region: CASSHGTANTEAFF. DNA of the CDR3: TGTGCCAGCAGCCATGGGACAGCGAACACTGAAGCTTTCTTT.